This T cell receptor (beta chain) was captured in a study of blood T cell repertoires in COVID-19. The table came from immunoSEQ multiplex PCR; TCRdb's copy has only in-frame clones and leaves some out. The sample comprises about 430,000 clones, 70% to 90% of which are singletons, and about 1.5% rests with the top ten. CDR3 length: 16 amino acids. Looked up from germline, CDR1 is SGHRS and CDR2 is YFSETQ. V was cut by 1 base and J by 5 bases, with 15 bases left in between. The chain combines TRBV5-1 with TRBJ1-4; D possibly corresponds to TRBD1 (5 bases). The source of this sequence is a woman aged 18-35 years who had been exposed to COVID-19. The sample consisted of PBMCs or T cells enriched from blood (not recorded which). The CDR3 spells CASSLFLGQVNEKLFF. CDR3 nucleotide sequence: TGCGCCAGCAGCTTGTTTCTAGGACAAGTAAATGAAAAACTGTTTTTT. Drawing the rest from reference TRBV5-1 and TRBJ1-4, the complete variable domain is KAGVTQTPRYLIKTRGQQVTLSCSPISGHRSVSWYQQTPGQGLQFLFEYFSETQRNKGNFPGRFSGRQFSNSRSEMNVSTLELGDSALYLCASSLFLGQVNEKLFFGSGTQLSVL.